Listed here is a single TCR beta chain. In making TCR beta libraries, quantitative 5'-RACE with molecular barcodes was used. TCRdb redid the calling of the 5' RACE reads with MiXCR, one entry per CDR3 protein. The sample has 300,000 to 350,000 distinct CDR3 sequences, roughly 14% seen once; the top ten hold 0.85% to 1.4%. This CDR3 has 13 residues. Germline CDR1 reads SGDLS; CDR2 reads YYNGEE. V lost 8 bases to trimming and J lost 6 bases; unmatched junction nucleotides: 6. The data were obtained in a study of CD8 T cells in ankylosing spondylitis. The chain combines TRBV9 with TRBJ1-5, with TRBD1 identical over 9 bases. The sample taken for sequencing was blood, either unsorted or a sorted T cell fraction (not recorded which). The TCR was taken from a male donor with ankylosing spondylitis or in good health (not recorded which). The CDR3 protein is CASGTGTRQPQHF. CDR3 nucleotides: TGTGCCAGTGGGACAGGGACTCGTCAGCCCCAGCATTTT.